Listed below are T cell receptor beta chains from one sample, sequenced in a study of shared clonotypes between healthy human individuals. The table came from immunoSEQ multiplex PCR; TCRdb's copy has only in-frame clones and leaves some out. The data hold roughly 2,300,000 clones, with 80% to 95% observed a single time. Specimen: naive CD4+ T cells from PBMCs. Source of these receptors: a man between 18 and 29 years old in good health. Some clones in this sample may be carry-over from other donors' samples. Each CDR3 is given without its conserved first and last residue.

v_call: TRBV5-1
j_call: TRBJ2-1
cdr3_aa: ASSLDRGQGEQF

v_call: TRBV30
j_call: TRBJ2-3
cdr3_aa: AWSSMDTQY

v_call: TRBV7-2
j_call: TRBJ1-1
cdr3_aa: ASSLFGRGTEAF

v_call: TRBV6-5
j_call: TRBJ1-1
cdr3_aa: ASSRVNKATEAF

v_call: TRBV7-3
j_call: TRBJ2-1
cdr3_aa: ASSPARDLSYNEQF

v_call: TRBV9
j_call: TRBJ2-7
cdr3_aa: ASSVGGSSYEQY

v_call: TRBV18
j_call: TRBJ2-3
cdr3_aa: ASSPPGGGDTQY

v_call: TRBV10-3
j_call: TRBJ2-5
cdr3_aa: ASRDREEETQY

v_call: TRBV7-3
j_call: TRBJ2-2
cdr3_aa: ASSPGGIDGELF

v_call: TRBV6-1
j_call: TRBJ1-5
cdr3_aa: ASSGWAGSVQSNQPQH

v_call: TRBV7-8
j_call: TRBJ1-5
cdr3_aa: ASSLDLGGTQPQH